This paragraph reports one T cell receptor (beta chain). This sample is drawn from a study of blood T cell repertoires in COVID-19. Study-level information: Sites across the United States, Italy and Spain contributed samples from acute and convalescent COVID-19. Nucleic acid was either cDNA or gDNA, and it came from T cells, B-cell-depleted T cells, or PBMCs.

In germline, CDR1 is MNHNS, CDR2 SASEGT. CDR3 length: 12 amino acids. V dropped 3 bases and J dropped 8 bases, with 10 bases sitting between them. As processed by the authors: Amplified reference gene primers provided the basis for estimating nucleated cell counts. Produced via immunoSEQ multiplex PCR; TCRdb's table is partial and in-frame only. V and J calls and clone size follow that table, whereas D and trimming were derived from the DNA. The top ten clones hold under 4.5% of a sample with roughly 260,000 clones, roughly 80% of them seen once. The chain joins TRBV6-1 to TRBJ1-2; no firm D call. The sequencing sample was made of peripheral blood. This TCR derives from a woman in her thirties or forties with active or convalescent COVID-19. The CDR3 sequence is CASSDRQFGYTF. DNA of the CDR3: TGTGCCAGCAGTGATAGACAATTCGGCTACACCTTC.